The clone carrying this TCR beta chain appeared a single time. This CDR3 has 14 amino acids. Germline CDR1 reads KGHSH; CDR2 reads LQKENI. The V gene end was trimmed by 3 bases and the J gene end by 7 bases; junction bases not matched to a gene: 4. This sample is part of a study of blood T cell repertoires in COVID-19. Clones were sequenced by immunoSEQ multiplex PCR, and TCRdb holds only the in-frame ones, with some missing. The sample lists roughly 150,000 clones, under 95% occurring once. The specimen sequenced was peripheral blood. This TCR came from a man aged 55 to 70 with active or convalescent COVID-19. The genes are TRBV18 and TRBJ1-5; 9 bases match TRBD1. As DNA, the CDR3 is TGTGCCAGCTCACCGGACAGGGGAGGACAGCCCCAGCATTTT. Its protein product is CASSPDRGGQPQHF.